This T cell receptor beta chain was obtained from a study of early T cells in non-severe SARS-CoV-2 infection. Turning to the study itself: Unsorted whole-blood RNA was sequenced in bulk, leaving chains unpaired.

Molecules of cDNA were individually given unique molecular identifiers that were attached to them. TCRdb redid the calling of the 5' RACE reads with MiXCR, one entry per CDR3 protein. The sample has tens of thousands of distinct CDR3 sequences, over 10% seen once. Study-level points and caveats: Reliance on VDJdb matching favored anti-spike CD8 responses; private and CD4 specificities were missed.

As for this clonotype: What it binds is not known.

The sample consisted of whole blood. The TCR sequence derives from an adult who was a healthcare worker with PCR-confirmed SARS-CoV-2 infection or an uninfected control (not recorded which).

In DNA, the CDR3 is TGTGCCAGCAGCTTAGTGGCTAGCGGGGACCACAATGAGCAGTTCTTC. Translation gives CASSLVASGDHNEQFF. V is TRBV7-6 and J is TRBJ2-1; TRBD2 aligns across 9 bases. V lost 1 base to trimming and J lost 5 bases; unmatched junction nucleotides: 6. This CDR3 comprises 16 residues. CDR1 is SGHVS and CDR2 is FNYEAQ in the germline V gene.